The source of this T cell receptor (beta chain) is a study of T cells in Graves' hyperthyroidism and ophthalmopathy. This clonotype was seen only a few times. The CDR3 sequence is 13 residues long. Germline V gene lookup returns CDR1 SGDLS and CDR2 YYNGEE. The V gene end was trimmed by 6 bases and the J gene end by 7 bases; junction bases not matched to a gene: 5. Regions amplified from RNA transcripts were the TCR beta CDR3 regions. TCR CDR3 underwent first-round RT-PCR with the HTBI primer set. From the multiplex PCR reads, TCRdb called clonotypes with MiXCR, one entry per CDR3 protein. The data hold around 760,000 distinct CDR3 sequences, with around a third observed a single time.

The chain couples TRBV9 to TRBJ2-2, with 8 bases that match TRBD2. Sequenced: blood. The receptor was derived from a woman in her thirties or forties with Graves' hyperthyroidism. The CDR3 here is CASNGRGLGELFF. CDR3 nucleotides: TGTGCCAGCAACGGGAGGGGTCTCGGGGAGCTGTTTTTT.